The clone carrying this T cell receptor beta chain is medium-sized within its sample. Its antigen is not known. This sample also contains other DNA sequences that code for the same CDR3. All patients were treatment-naive before thyroid surgery. Methods used by the authors: Between-group CDR3 differences, defined by clinicopathological status, yielded a distant-metastasis classifier for papillary thyroid cancer. TCRdb re-clonotyped the PCR reads via MiXCR. TCRdb, not the original authors, processed these V and J calls. The sample shows 37,000 or so clones, about 15% of them seen only once. This CDR3 is 14 amino acids long. Per the germline V gene, CDR1 is SGHVS and CDR2 is FNYEAQ. Trimming at V came to 3 bases and at J to 4 bases, leaving 5 bases not matched to a gene. This sample is drawn from a study of metastatic and nonmetastatic thyroid tumors. Overall study: The comparison covered peripheral blood and tumor or nodule tissue in malignant and benign thyroid patients. Study results and limitations: Reports indicated that malignant thyroid tumors showed significantly higher TCR beta diversity than benign nodules did, in blood and tumor.

The specimen sequenced was blood. The gene calls are TRBV7-6 and TRBJ2-7; TRBD1 matches 8 bases. This TCR was sampled from a female donor with papillary thyroid cancer or a benign thyroid nodule (not recorded which). Some clones in this sample may be carry-over from other donors' samples. CDR3 DNA sequence: TGTGCCAGCAGCTTGGCAGGGGGCGCGTACGAGCAGTACTTC. Its translation is CASSLAGGAYEQYF. The complete variable domain, with remaining parts taken from reference TRBV7-6 and TRBJ2-7, reads GAGVSQSPRYKVTKRGQDVALRCDPISGHVSLYWYRQALGQGPEFLTYFNYEAQQDKSGLPNDRFSAERPEGSISTLTIQRTEQRDSAMYRCASSLAGGAYEQYFGPGTRLTVT.